This T cell receptor (beta chain) was obtained from a study of T cell changes during pregnancy in multiple sclerosis (dated by TCRdb to between 2019 and 2020). For the wider study: The study examined how the T cell repertoire changed over the course of pregnancy in women with multiple sclerosis.

Concerning this clone: Its antigen has not been determined. No qualities accompany the bases; no much larger clone lies one base away.

The library was built by means of the immunoSEQ multiplex PCR assay. Sourced from immuneACCESS, this table was stored by TCRdb with only in-frame sequences that have V and J called. A share of the clones is absent; for the studies checked, an unresolved V gene accounts for under half, and the remainder has no known explanation. This sample gives 90,000 to 100,000 clones in total; 90% to 95% of them show up just once. The ten most abundant clones make up roughly 2% of the sample. V loses 4 bases of germline sequence and J loses 4 bases, and the interval between the two ends is 10 bases. The germline V gene sets CDR1 to MGHRA and CDR2 to YSYEKL. Including the terminal cysteine and phenylalanine, the CDR3 comprises 14 residues. The only DNA kept is the CDR3, 42 bases in frame from the first base.

The V and J genes are TRBV4-1 and TRBJ2-2; confidence is insufficient to name the D gene. Sample: peripheral blood, taken after pregnancy. The clonotype originates from a female donor in good health, enrolled as a control in a pregnancy study. In nucleotide form, the sequence is TGCGCCAGCAGCCCGATTCTACGCACCGGGGAGCTGTTTTTT. This sequence encodes CASSPILRTGELFF.